This is a list of T cell receptor beta chains from one sample in a study of blood T cell repertoires in COVID-19. Some clones are missing from TCRdb's copy, which holds only in-frame ones; the method was immunoSEQ multiplex PCR. The sample shows about 160,000 clones, roughly 90% of them seen only once. The sequencing input was peripheral blood. The receptors shown here come from a woman aged 70-85 years with acute or convalescent COVID-19. Each CDR3 is given with its conserved first and last residue. A D gene is named only where the DNA matches it firmly. Rows give clone size only sometimes, using once, few, many, or a class for an expanded clone.

TRBJ2-1 | TRBV20-1 | . | TRBD2 | CSASRGTRLYNEQFF | TGCAGTGCTAGTCGTGGGACTAGATTATACAATGAGCAGTTCTTC
TRBJ2-1 | TRBV5-1 | . | . | CASSTLNEQFF | TGCGCCAGCTCTACCCTAAATGAGCAGTTCTTC
TRBJ2-3 | TRBV9 | . | TRBD2 | CASSNRDYHTQYF | TGTGCCAGCAGCAACCGGGACTACCATACGCAGTATTTT
TRBJ2-1 | TRBV3-1/TRBV3-2 | . | . | CASSQVPGAYNEQFF | TGTGCCAGCAGCCAGGTACCGGGGGCCTACAATGAGCAGTTCTTC
TRBJ1-1 | TRBV6-1 | once | . | CASSEQPSTEAFF | TGTGCCAGCAGTGAACAACCTAGCACTGAAGCTTTCTTT
TRBJ1-3 | TRBV19 | . | . | CASSMESTDRGGNTIYF | TGTGCCAGTAGTATGGAGTCTACTGACCGAGGAGGAAACACCATATATTTT
TRBJ2-2 | TRBV19 | . | TRBD1 | CASTRDRVNTGELFF | TGTGCCAGTACCCGCGACAGGGTGAACACCGGGGAGCTGTTTTTT
TRBJ1-1 | TRBV30 | . | TRBD1 | CAWSEGGGYLNTEAFF | TGTGCCTGGAGTGAAGGGGGCGGTTATTTGAACACTGAAGCTTTCTTT
TRBJ2-1 | TRBV14 | . | TRBD2 | CASSQEGTSGGAHNEQFF | TGTGCCAGCAGCCAAGAGGGGACTAGCGGGGGGGCCCACAATGAGCAGTTCTTC
TRBJ1-1 | TRBV4-3 | . | . | CASSQDRGNTEAFF | TGCGCCAGCAGCCAAGACAGGGGGAACACTGAAGCTTTCTTT
TRBJ2-7 | TRBV28 | . | TRBD2 | CASSSALAGTYEQYF | TGTGCCAGCAGTTCTGCACTAGCGGGGACCTACGAGCAGTACTTC
TRBJ2-1 | TRBV5-5 | . | . | CASSLAFGSGSYNEQFF | TGTGCCAGCAGCTTGGCCTTTGGCAGCGGCTCCTACAATGAGCAGTTCTTC
TRBJ2-7 | TRBV7-2 | . | . | CASSFGQAYEQYF | TGTGCCAGCAGCTTCGGCCAGGCCTACGAGCAGTACTTC
TRBJ1-1 | TRBV6-5 | . | TRBD1 | CASRGQAGPEAFF | TGTGCCAGCAGGGGACAGGCTGGGCCTGAAGCTTTCTTT
TRBJ1-1 | TRBV5-1 | . | . | CASATGTSTEAFF | TGCGCCAGCGCGACAGGCACGAGCACTGAAGCTTTCTTT
TRBJ2-7 | TRBV6-5 | . | TRBD1 | CASRDRPSYEQYF | TGTGCCAGCAGGGACAGGCCGTCGTACGAGCAGTACTTC
TRBJ1-4 | TRBV19 | . | . | CASSKRRDGGKLFF | TGTGCCAGTAGTAAGCGCAGGGATGGGGGGAAACTGTTTTTT
TRBJ2-1 | TRBV4-3 | . | TRBD2 | CASSQDGASGKNEQFF | TGCGCCAGCAGCCAAGATGGGGCTAGCGGGAAGAATGAGCAGTTCTTC
TRBJ1-2 | TRBV6-1 | . | . | CASSDGRDLHGYTF | TGTGCCAGCAGTGACGGCAGGGATCTTCATGGCTACACCTTC
TRBJ1-2 | TRBV6-1 | . | TRBD1 | CASSEAGTANYGYTF | TGTGCCAGCAGTGAGGCCGGGACAGCTAACTATGGCTACACCTTC
TRBJ1-2 | TRBV18 | . | TRBD1 | CASSPTRDSYGYTF | TGTGCCAGCTCGCCGACGCGGGACAGCTATGGCTACACCTTC
TRBJ1-5 | TRBV14 | . | . | CASSQVGGNQPQHF | TGTGCCAGCAGCCAAGTAGGGGGCAATCAGCCCCAGCATTTT
TRBJ2-4 | TRBV6-5 | . | TRBD1 | CATDRVDIQYF | TGTGCCACCGACAGGGTTGACATTCAGTACTTC
TRBJ2-3 | TRBV5-6 | once | . | CASSLGPGGDTQYF | TGTGCCAGCAGCTTGGGACCTGGGGGGGATACGCAGTATTTT
TRBJ2-2 | TRBV28 | . | . | CASSFEGWEKTGELFF | TGTGCCAGCAGTTTTGAAGGGTGGGAGAAAACCGGGGAGCTGTTTTTT
TRBJ2-2 | TRBV29-1 | . | TRBD1 | CSVQGDTGELFF | TGCAGCGTTCAGGGGGACACCGGGGAGCTGTTTTTT
TRBJ2-2 | TRBV11-2 | . | TRBD2 | CASSRNPGYTSGRTGELFF | TGTGCCAGCAGCCGGAATCCAGGGTACACTAGCGGGAGGACCGGGGAGCTGTTTTTT
TRBJ2-3 | TRBV11-2 | . | . | CASSDRGWAGGTDTQYF | TGTGCCAGCAGCGACAGAGGGTGGGCAGGGGGCACAGATACGCAGTATTTT
TRBJ2-1 | TRBV9 | . | TRBD2 | CASSVGLAGSRDEQFF | TGTGCCAGCAGCGTAGGGCTAGCGGGGTCTAGGGATGAGCAGTTCTTC
TRBJ1-1 | TRBV7-2 | . | . | CASSLEARGNTEAFF | TGTGCCAGCAGCTTAGAGGCCAGGGGGAACACTGAAGCTTTCTTT
TRBJ1-3 | TRBV9 | . | TRBD1 | CASSAGQGSGNTIYF | TGTGCCAGCAGCGCCGGACAGGGCTCTGGAAACACCATATATTTT
TRBJ1-2 | TRBV3-1/TRBV3-2 | . | . | CASSQARGGVKSYTF | TGTGCCAGCAGCCAAGCCCGAGGCGGGGTAAAGAGCTACACCTTC
TRBJ1-6 | TRBV7-2 | . | . | CASSLDSGDNSPLHF | TGTGCCAGCAGCTTAGATTCAGGGGATAATTCACCCCTCCACTTT
TRBJ2-3 | TRBV10-2 | . | . | CASSVDKYTDTQYF | TGCGCCAGCAGTGTTGACAAGTACACAGATACGCAGTATTTT
TRBJ1-2 | TRBV5-6 | few | TRBD1 | CASSRTGGTKTYGYTF | TGTGCCAGCAGTCGGACAGGGGGCACAAAAACCTATGGCTACACCTTC
TRBJ2-2 | TRBV4-3 | . | TRBD2 | CASSPSGRGPGELFF | TGCGCCAGCAGCCCCAGCGGGAGGGGCCCCGGGGAGCTGTTTTTT
TRBJ2-7 | TRBV12-3/TRBV12-4 | few | . | CASSFRGEQYF | TGTGCCAGCAGTTTCAGGGGCGAGCAGTACTTC
TRBJ2-2 | TRBV15 | . | . | CATSRAVRVGELFF | TGTGCCACCAGCAGAGCCGTACGGGTCGGGGAGCTGTTTTTT
TRBJ1-2 | TRBV4-3 | . | TRBD1 | CASSQVDREENGYTF | TGCGCCAGCAGCCAGGTGGACAGGGAGGAGAATGGCTACACCTTC
TRBJ2-2 | TRBV29-1 | . | TRBD2 | CSVEGPLSGVNTGELFF | TGCAGCGTTGAAGGGCCCCTTAGCGGGGTGAACACCGGGGAGCTGTTTTTT
TRBJ1-2 | TRBV6-5 | . | TRBD1 | CASRDQGAKEYGYTF | TGTGCCAGCAGAGACCAGGGGGCGAAGGAGTATGGCTACACCTTC
TRBJ2-1 | TRBV5-4 | . | . | CASSVIGRLKYNEQFF | TGTGCCAGCAGCGTAATAGGGAGATTAAAATACAATGAGCAGTTCTTC